The 17 T cell receptor beta chains below were found in one sample sequenced in a study of CD4+ T cells in melanoma (dated by TCRdb to 2022 to 2024). Library generation was performed with the immunoSEQ multiplex PCR assay. Imported from immuneACCESS, the table was reduced by TCRdb to in-frame sequences with V and J called. These copies leave out some clones; in studies compared against another copy, an unresolved V gene accounts for under half, and the cause of the remainder is not known. The sample records fewer than 15,000 clones, approximately 62% of which are singletons. Clones ranked in the top ten supply approximately 14% of the sample. Source material: cells from a culture (not recorded whether cultured in vitro). The source is a human donor with melanoma.

The chain couples TRBV7-9 to TRBJ2-1, with 11 bases aligning to TRBD1. There are 15 residues in the CDR3. V gave up 5 bases and J gave up 6 bases; unmatched junction bases: 6. CDR1 and CDR2 from the germline V gene are SEHNR and FQNEAQ (reference sequence). The CDR3 nucleotides are TGTGCCAGCAGCCGTGGACAGGGGGCGAGCAATGAGCAGTTCTTC. Its translation is CASSRGQGASNEQFF.

The chain employs TRBV4-1 and TRBJ1-1, with D possibly TRBD1 on 6 matching bases. The CDR3 has 17 residues. Looked up from germline, CDR1 is MGHRA and CDR2 is YSYEKL. Between the trimmed V and J ends, which lost 2 bases and 7 bases, there was a span of 23 bases. Here the CDR3 DNA reads TGCGCCAGCAGCCAAAAGGGCGCGAGGGGGGGAATGGATGAAGCTTTCTTT. Amino acid sequence: CASSQKGARGGMDEAFF.

This clone was counted a few times. The chain is built from TRBV10-3 and TRBJ2-3, with 16 bases that match TRBD2. The CDR3 sequence is 16 residues long. Germline values: CDR1 ENHRY, CDR2 SYGVKD. The trim removed 8 bases at V and 4 bases at J, leaving 6 bases unmatched. CDR3 DNA: TGTGCCATCGGGACTAGCGGGGGGGCCATCGCAGATACGCAGTATTTT. Protein sequence: CAIGTSGGAIADTQYF.

The V and J genes are TRBV30 and TRBJ1-4; D is uncertain. This CDR3 spans 13 amino acids. The germline gives CDR1 GTSNPN, CDR2 SVGIG (reference sequence). CDR3: CASQRTTNEKLFF. The CDR3 bases are TGTGCTTCCCAACGCACAACTAATGAAAAACTGTTTTTT.

This clone was counted only a few times. The rearrangement uses TRBV7-2 and TRBJ2-2, with 8 nucleotides matching TRBD1. The CDR3 sequence is 16 residues long. The trim removed 4 bases at V and 6 bases at J, leaving 10 bases unmatched. Germline lookup yields CDR1 SGHTA and CDR2 FQGNSA. DNA for the CDR3: TGTGCCAGCAGCTCGGACAGGGCATTACGTTCCGGGGAGCTGTTTTTT. It translates to CASSSDRALRSGELFF. Variable domain in full (rest from reference TRBV7-2 and TRBJ2-2): GAGVSQSPSNKVTEKGKDVELRCDPISGHTALYWYRQSLGQGLEFLIYFQGNSAPDKSGLPSDRFSAERTGGSVSTLTIQRTQQEDSAVYLCASSSDRALRSGELFFGEGSRLTVL.

The chain couples TRBV6-6 to TRBJ1-6, with D perhaps matching TRBD1 (6 bases). In germline, CDR1 is MNHNY, CDR2 SVGAGI (reference sequence). The CDR3 contains 15 residues. Trimming removed 6 bases at V and 9 bases at J, with 18 bases between. CDR3 protein: CASRTGTRPLSPLHF. Here the CDR3 DNA reads TGTGCCAGCAGAACCGGGACAAGACCGCTTTCACCCCTCCACTTT.

J is TRBJ2-5 and V is TRBV11-2, with 7 bases identical to TRBD1. Germline assignment: CDR1 SGHAT and CDR2 FQNNGV. CDR3 length equals 13 residues. With V trimmed by 4 bases and J by 4 bases, 3 bases remained unmatched. The CDR3 coding sequence is TGTGCCAGCAGCTCAGGGGGTGTAGAGACCCAGTACTTC. Its translation is CASSSGGVETQYF.

V and J are TRBV19 and TRBJ2-4; 10 nucleotides agree with TRBD2. V shed 4 bases, J shed 2 bases, and the junction held 17 bases outside the gene matches. Germline lookup yields CDR1 LNHDA and CDR2 SQIVND (reference sequence). The CDR3 consists of 20 residues. The CDR3 DNA sequence: TGTGCCAGTAGTAGCGGCCTATTAGCAGCGGGGGGGCTCTCCAAAAACATTCAGTACTTC. This sequence encodes CASSSGLLAAGGLSKNIQYF.

The chain recombines TRBV9 with TRBJ1-6; D might be TRBD1 (5 bases). Germline V lookup: CDR1 SGDLS, CDR2 YYNGEE. V shed 2 bases and J shed 6 bases, with 6 bases lying between them. The CDR3 covers 13 residues. The chain's CDR3 is CASSVDSNSPLHF. The CDR3 DNA is TGTGCCAGCAGCGTCGACAGTAATTCACCCCTCCACTTT.

Only a few counts were recorded for this clone. The V and J genes are TRBV4-1 and TRBJ2-2, with TRBD1 identical over 9 bases. Germline V gene data show CDR1 as MGHRA and CDR2 as YSYEKL. The V segment lost 0 bases and the J segment 5 bases; nucleotides outside the gene matches: 7. This CDR3 contains 17 residues. The CDR3 loop reads CASSQEITGTGTGELFF. DNA for the CDR3: TGCGCCAGCAGCCAAGAAATCACCGGGACAGGGACCGGGGAGCTGTTTTTT.

V gene TRBV2 combines with J gene TRBJ2-6; weak D call: TRBD2 (6 bases). This CDR3 has 15 residues. The V gene lost 4 bases and the J gene lost 2 bases, with 9 bases spanning the gap. Germline values: CDR1 SNHLY, CDR2 FYNNEI. CDR3 sequence reads: CASSVGRTGANVLTF. As DNA, the CDR3 is TGTGCCAGCAGTGTTGGGAGGACTGGGGCCAACGTCCTGACTTTC. The variable domain in full, with the rest retrieved from reference TRBV2 and TRBJ2-6, is EPEVTQTPSHQVTQMGQEVILRCVPISNHLYFYWYRQILGQKVEFLVSFYNNEISEKSEIFDDQFSVERPDGSNFTLKIRSTKLEDSAMYFCASSVGRTGANVLTFGAGSRLTVL.

V and J are TRBV2 and TRBJ1-2; TRBD1 matches 8 bases. The CDR3 totals 14 residues. Germline CDR1 and CDR2: SNHLY and FYNNEI. The V and J ends lost 6 bases and 4 bases, in that order; junction bases with no gene match: 7. The DNA for the CDR3 is TGTGCCAGCAGCTCAGGGGGCTTCGCCTATGGCTACACCTTC. Amino acids: CASSSGGFAYGYTF.

This clone was observed a few times. The chain uses TRBV7-8 and TRBJ1-2, with D possibly matching TRBD1 (6 bases). V lost 1 base to trimming and J lost 4 bases, with 13 bases between them. Germline CDR1 is SGHVS and CDR2 is FQNEAQ. The CDR3 contains 15 residues. CDR3 residues: CASSLDFRGSYGYTF. DNA of the CDR3: TGTGCCAGCAGCTTAGACTTCAGGGGCAGCTATGGCTACACCTTC.

This chain uses TRBV10-1 with TRBJ2-2; D may be TRBD1 (5 bases). CDR1 and CDR2 (germline): WNHNN, SYGVQD (reference sequence). This CDR3 spans 13 amino acids. Trimming took 10 bases from V and 8 from J, leaving 17 bases between them. Here the CDR3 DNA reads TGCGCCACTTCGACAGTCACGCCGGGGGAGCTGTTTTTT. It is translated as CATSTVTPGELFF.

CDR3 DNA: TGCGCCAGCAGAGGGACAGTCTCTGGAAACACCATATATTTT. Translating it yields CASRGTVSGNTIYF. The J gene is TRBJ1-3, the V gene TRBV5-1; 7 bases line up with TRBD1. J was trimmed by 0 bases and V by 5 bases; bases with no gene match: 2. The CDR3 has 14 amino acids. Germline assignment: CDR1 SGHRS and CDR2 YFSETQ.

This chain joins TRBV5-1 and TRBJ1-2; TRBD1 aligns across 10 bases. Germline CDR1 and CDR2: SGHRS and YFSETQ. The junction had 8 bases not matched to a gene; V was cut back by 4 bases and J by 8 bases. The CDR3 extends over 14 amino acids. Here the CDR3 reads CASSDSGTGAGYTF. In DNA, the CDR3 is TGCGCCAGCAGCGATTCCGGGACAGGGGCCGGCTACACCTTC.

The genes are TRBV18 and TRBJ1-2; TRBD1 is a possible D gene (5 bases). Germline loops: CDR1 KGHSH, CDR2 LQKENI. This CDR3 is built from 20 residues. V lost 2 bases and J lost 3, with 28 bases in between. This CDR3 reads CASSPVVNAGRPTSYYGYTF. Here the CDR3 DNA reads TGTGCCAGCTCACCAGTAGTAAACGCAGGGCGCCCTACCTCCTACTATGGCTACACCTTC. Full variable domain (remainder filled in from reference TRBV18 and TRBJ1-2): NAGVMQNPRHLVRRRGQEARLRCSPMKGHSHVYWYRQLPEEGLKFMVYLQKENIIDESGMPKERFSAEFPKEGPSILRIQQVVRGDSAAYFCASSPVVNAGRPTSYYGYTFGSGTRLTVV.